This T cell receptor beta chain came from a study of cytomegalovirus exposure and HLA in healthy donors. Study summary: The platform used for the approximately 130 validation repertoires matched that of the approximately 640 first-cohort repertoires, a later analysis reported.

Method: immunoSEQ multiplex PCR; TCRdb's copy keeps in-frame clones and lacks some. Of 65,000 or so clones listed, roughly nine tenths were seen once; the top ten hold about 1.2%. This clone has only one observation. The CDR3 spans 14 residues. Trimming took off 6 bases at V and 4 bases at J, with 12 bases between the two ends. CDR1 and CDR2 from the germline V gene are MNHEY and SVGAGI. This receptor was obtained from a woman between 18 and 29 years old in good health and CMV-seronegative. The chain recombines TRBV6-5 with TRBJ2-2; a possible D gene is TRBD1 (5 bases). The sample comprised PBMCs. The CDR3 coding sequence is TGTGCCAGCAGACAGGCCAGCAGCACCGGGGAGCTGTTTTTT. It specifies CASRQASSTGELFF.